This TCR beta chain was observed in a study of blood T cell repertoires in COVID-19. Study in general: There were acute and convalescent COVID-19 samples, and they came from the United States, Italy and Spain. The analysed material was cDNA or gDNA that came from T cells, B-cell-depleted T cells, or PBMCs.

As handled by the study authors: The assay estimated nucleated cells by amplifying reference gene primers. Assay: immunoSEQ multiplex PCR; the TCRdb copy retains only in-frame clones and omits some. Clonal size and the V and J genes are those of that table, whereas D and trimming came from the DNA. Found here are fewer than 500,000 clones, 86% of them singletons; the top ten hold more than 1.4%. Sequenced input: peripheral blood. The clonotype comes from a woman under 40 with active or convalescent COVID-19.

CDR3 sequence (DNA): TGTGCCAGTAGTATCCGTCCCACTAGCGGGAGGTTCCACGAGCAGTACTTC. Translation gives CASSIRPTSGRFHEQYF. V usage is TRBV19 and J usage is TRBJ2-7; 12 bases fit TRBD2. Germline-derived CDR1 and CDR2 are LNHDA and SQIVND (reference sequence). The CDR3 is made up of 17 amino acids. V gave up 3 bases and J gave up 5 bases; unmatched junction bases: 11.